Listed here are 8 T cell receptor beta chains from one sample, sequenced in a study of blood T cell repertoires in COVID-19. Sequencing used immunoSEQ multiplex PCR; TCRdb keeps in-frame clones, though not all of them. The sample yields roughly 70,000 clones, around 83% seen once. Sample: peripheral blood. Source of these receptors: a man between 65 and 85 years old with active COVID-19.

The gene calls are TRBV9 and TRBJ2-7; 8 nucleotides match TRBD2. The CDR3 totals 13 residues. V shed 3 bases, J shed 2 bases, and the junction held 1 base outside the gene matches. Germline CDR1 and CDR2: SGDLS and YYNGEE. CDR3 DNA: TGTGCCAGCAGCGCTAGCGGGCCCTACGAGCAGTACTTC. Its protein is CASSASGPYEQYF.

The chain combines TRBV29-1 with TRBJ1-1, with TRBD1 as a possible D gene (5 bases). V dropped 7 bases and J dropped 5 bases, with 17 bases sitting between them. Germline values: CDR1 SQVTM, CDR2 ANQGSEA. The CDR3 runs 13 residues. CDR3 DNA sequence: TGCAGCGCCGGGGGAGGGGATGGGACTGAAGCTTTCTTT. It yields the protein CSAGGGDGTEAFF.

This chain uses TRBV28 with TRBJ2-7; D unclear. This CDR3 contains 13 residues. CDR1 is MDHEN and CDR2 is SYDVKM in the germline V gene. Trimming cost V 6 bases and J 2 bases, with 11 bases left between them. CDR3 nucleotide sequence: TGTGCCAGCAGCTCGGTCCCCACCTACGAGCAGTACTTC. It is translated as CASSSVPTYEQYF.

This rearrangement joins TRBV7-9 to TRBJ2-7, with TRBD2 identical over 9 bases. This CDR3 is 17 amino acids long. Germline V gene data show CDR1 as SEHNR and CDR2 as FQNEAQ (reference sequence). V shed 2 bases and J 0 bases; nucleotides not matched to a gene: 8. The CDR3 coding sequence is TGTGCCAGCAGCTTATCTAGCGGGGCCCATTACTCCTACGAGCAGTACTTC. It translates to CASSLSSGAHYSYEQYF. Complete variable domain (other parts from reference TRBV7-9 and TRBJ2-7): DTGVSQNPRHKITKRGQNVTFRCDPISEHNRLYWYRQTLGQGPEFLTYFQNEAQLEKSRLLSDRFSAERPKGSFSTLEIQRTEQGDSAMYLCASSLSSGAHYSYEQYFGPGTRLTVT.

The CDR3 DNA sequence: TGTGCCAGCAGCTTAGTTCCCGGTGGAAACACCATATATTTT. Residues: CASSLVPGGNTIYF. The V gene is TRBV7-8, the J gene TRBJ1-3, with unresolved D. The CDR3 contains 14 residues. The germline CDR1 and CDR2 sequences are SGHVS and FQNEAQ. V was shortened by 1 base and J by 3 bases, with 7 bases between the two germline ends.

This chain joins TRBV27 and TRBJ1-2; D ambiguous. The V end lost 5 bases, the J end lost 5 bases, and 15 bases lay between the germline ends. Germline V gives CDR1 MNHEY, CDR2 SMNVEV (reference sequence). This CDR3 contains 14 residues. CDR3 bases: TGTGCCAGCAGTCCTCCGGGAGGCCGATATGGCTACACCTTC. Its translation: CASSPPGGRYGYTF.

This clone was recorded a few times. This chain links TRBV6-5 with TRBJ1-1; 8 bases align to TRBD1. V was clipped by 5 bases and J by 11 bases; unmatched bases: 16. CDR3 length equals 15 residues. Germline CDR1 reads MNHEY; CDR2 reads SVGAGI. CDR3: CASSSRDRWGRGAFF. CDR3 in DNA: TGTGCCAGCAGTAGCCGGGACAGGTGGGGCCGGGGGGCTTTCTTT.

J is TRBJ2-2 and V is TRBV5-1, with 8 bases fitting TRBD2. After removal of 4 bases from V and 3 bases from J, the junction contained 5 bases not matched to a gene. This CDR3 spans 15 amino acids. Per the germline V gene, CDR1 is SGHRS and CDR2 is YFSETQ. The CDR3 sequence is CASSPRGGDTGELFF. For the CDR3, the DNA is TGCGCCAGCAGCCCCCGGGGGGGGGACACCGGGGAGCTGTTTTTT.